This TCR beta chain was recovered during a study of cytomegalovirus exposure and HLA in healthy donors. Study outcomes and limitations: The study designated around 150 TCR beta chains cytomegalovirus-associated.

CDR3 length equals 15 residues. Germline V CDR1 and CDR2: MNHEY, SMNVEV (reference sequence). Trimming shortened V by 2 bases and J by 2 bases, and 10 bases separated the two germline ends. In the PCR, 60 Vbeta and 13 Jbeta primers were used. Profiled with immunoSEQ multiplex PCR; TCRdb holds only in-frame clones, not every one. This sample has about 150,000 clones, with about two thirds found just once. As regards this clone: The antigen remains undetermined.

This clonotype originated in a man aged 35 to 55 in good health and CMV-seronegative. The genes are TRBV27 and TRBJ1-5; D ambiguous. Material: PBMCs. The DNA for the CDR3 is TGTGCCAGCAGTTTAATGCGGGCGGGCAATCAGCCCCAGCATTTT. This translates into CASSLMRAGNQPQHF.